This is a list of T cell receptor beta chains from one sample in a study of siplizumab effects on memory and regulatory T cells. TCRdb's table, derived via immunoSEQ multiplex PCR, lists solely in-frame clones and lacks some. The data hold fewer than 100,000 clones, with 85% to 95% observed a single time. Material for sequencing was CD8+ T cells sorted from blood. These receptor sequences come from a human donor in good health. CDR3s include the opening cysteine and the closing phenylalanine or tryptophan. A D gene is named only where the DNA matches it firmly. Size is stated for part of the rows, as once, few or many counts, or as a class when the clone is expanded.

cdr3_nt cdr3_aa j_call clone_size d_call v_call
TGCAGCGTTGTAGGTATTGACTATGGCTACACCTTC CSVVGIDYGYTF TRBJ1-2 NA NA TRBV29-1
TGTGCCAGCAGCCCCGACAGGGAGAATGACTATGGCTACACCTTC CASSPDRENDYGYTF TRBJ1-2 NA TRBD1 TRBV5-6
TGTGCCAGCAGCCAAGAGGCGGGGGCGCTGGGAGATACGCAGTATTTT CASSQEAGALGDTQYF TRBJ2-3 NA NA TRBV4-2
TGTGCCAGTAGTAAGTGGATTAATGAAAAACTGTTTTTT CASSKWINEKLFF TRBJ1-4 NA NA TRBV19
TGTGCCAGCAGCGAGATCGGGACTAGAGGTAATGAGCAGTTCTTC CASSEIGTRGNEQFF TRBJ2-1 NA TRBD2 TRBV27
TGTGCCAGCAGTGTTGCGATCGACTCCTACGAGCAGTACTTC CASSVAIDSYEQYF TRBJ2-7 NA NA TRBV2
TGTGCCAGCAGTTTATCGGGGGGAAGTTTGGACATTCAGTACTTC CASSLSGGSLDIQYF TRBJ2-4 NA NA TRBV27
TGTGCCAGCAGCCGATGGACTAGCGCGAACACCGGGGAGCTGTTTTTT CASSRWTSANTGELFF TRBJ2-2 NA NA TRBV21-1
TGCGCCAGCAGTGCAGAGGGCCCCCCGGATACGCAGTATTTT CASSAEGPPDTQYF TRBJ2-3 NA NA TRBV10-1
TGTGCCAGCAGAGCAAAGGGGGCCCCCTACGAGCAGTACTTC CASRAKGAPYEQYF TRBJ2-7 NA TRBD1 TRBV27
TGTGCCAGCAGTGAAGGGGGTTACGAGCAGTACTTC CASSEGGYEQYF TRBJ2-7 NA NA TRBV2
TGTGCCAGCAGGGAAGCGGGGAGCACAGATACGCAGTATTTT CASREAGSTDTQYF TRBJ2-3 NA TRBD2 TRBV27
TGTGCCAGCGGACCAAGGACAGGTAGTAAGGTCCGTGCTAATGAAAAACTGTTTTTT CASGPRTGSKVRANEKLFF TRBJ1-4 NA TRBD1 TRBV6-4
TGTGCCAGCAGCTCTACAGGGGTAGGAGAAACTGAAGCTTTCTTT CASSSTGVGETEAFF TRBJ1-1 NA TRBD1 TRBV5-4
TGTGCCAGCAGCGTAGGACAGGGGGGCCCCTACGAGCAGTACTTC CASSVGQGGPYEQYF TRBJ2-7 NA TRBD1 TRBV7-2
TGTGCCACCAGCAGAGTGGGGGAGGGCAACAATGAGCAGTTCTTC CATSRVGEGNNEQFF TRBJ2-1 NA TRBD2 TRBV15
TGTGCCAGCAGCCAAGGCCCTAACAGGAATGAGCAGTTCTTC CASSQGPNRNEQFF TRBJ2-1 NA NA TRBV14
TGTGCCAGCAGCCCCCGGACGGGGGACACAGATACGCAGTATTTT CASSPRTGDTDTQYF TRBJ2-3 NA NA TRBV9
TGTGCCAGCAGCCCGGGACAGGGGGTTACCGAGCAGTACTTC CASSPGQGVTEQYF TRBJ2-7 NA TRBD1 TRBV27
TGCGCCAGCAGCCCCGGACTAGGGGCTGCCGAGCAGTACTTC CASSPGLGAAEQYF TRBJ2-7 medium-sized TRBD2 TRBV5-1
TGTGCCACCAGCAGAGATGGGCAGTCCCAGCAGTACTTC CATSRDGQSQQYF TRBJ2-5 NA NA TRBV15
TGTGCCAGCAGTTTGGGGTTCCAAGAGACCCAGTACTTC CASSLGFQETQYF TRBJ2-5 NA NA TRBV27
TGTGCCAGCAGTTTATCCTTTTTAGCGGAGAACCAAGAGACCCAGTACTTC CASSLSFLAENQETQYF TRBJ2-5 once NA TRBV28